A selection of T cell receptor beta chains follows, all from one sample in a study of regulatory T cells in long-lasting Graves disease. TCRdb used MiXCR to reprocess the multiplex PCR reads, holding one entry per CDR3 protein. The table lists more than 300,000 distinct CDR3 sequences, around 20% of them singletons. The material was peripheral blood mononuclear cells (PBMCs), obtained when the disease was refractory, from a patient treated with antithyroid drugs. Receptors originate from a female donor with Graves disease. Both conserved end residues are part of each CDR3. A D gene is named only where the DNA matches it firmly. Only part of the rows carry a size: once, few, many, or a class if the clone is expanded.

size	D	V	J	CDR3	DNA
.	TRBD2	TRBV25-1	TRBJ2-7	CASRGGGASSYGQYF	TGTGCCAGCCGGGGGGGCGGGGCGAGCTCCTACGGGCAGTACTTC
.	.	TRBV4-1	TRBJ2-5	CASSQVLARVETQYF	TGCGCCAGCAGCCAAGTCCTCGCTAGAGTAGAGACCCAGTACTTC
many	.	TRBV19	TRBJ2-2	CASSMGASTGELFF	TGTGCCAGTAGTATGGGGGCCTCCACCGGGGAGCTGTTTTTT
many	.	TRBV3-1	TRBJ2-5	CASSQGRLSGQETQYF	TGTGCCAGCAGCCAAGGGCGGCTTAGTGGTCAAGAGACCCAGTACTTC
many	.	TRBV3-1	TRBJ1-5	CASSRTHSNQPQHF	TGTGCCAGCAGCCGGACTCATAGCAATCAGCCCCAGCATTTT
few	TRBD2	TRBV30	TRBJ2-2	CAWRRLAGGGTGELFF	TGTGCCTGGAGGCGACTAGCGGGAGGCGGCACCGGGGAGCTGTTTTTT
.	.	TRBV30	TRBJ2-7	CAWSGRHFYEQYF	TGTGCCTGGAGTGGGCGGCACTTCTACGAGCAGTACTTC
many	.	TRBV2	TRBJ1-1	CASAREYTEAFF	TGTGCCAGCGCCAGGGAGTACACTGAAGCTTTCTTT
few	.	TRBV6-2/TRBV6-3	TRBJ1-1	CASSYPTGTQLNTEAFF	TGTGCCAGCAGTTACCCCACCGGGACACAACTAAACACTGAAGCTTTCTTT
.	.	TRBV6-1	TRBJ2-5	CASRLLGGTGETQYF	TGTGCCAGCAGACTGCTAGGGGGTACCGGAGAGACCCAGTACTTC
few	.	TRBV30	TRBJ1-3	CAWSFPGVFSGNTIYF	TGTGCCTGGAGTTTCCCAGGGGTGTTCTCTGGAAACACCATATATTTT
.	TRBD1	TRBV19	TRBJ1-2	CASSTQGGHAGYTF	TGTGCCAGTAGTACCCAGGGGGGGCATGCTGGCTACACCTTC
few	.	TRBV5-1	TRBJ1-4	CASSQGRGNEKLFF	TGCGCCAGCAGCCAGGGGAGGGGAAATGAAAAACTGTTTTTT
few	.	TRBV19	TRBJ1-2	CASSIWSYGYTF	TGTGCCAGTAGTATATGGTCCTATGGCTACACCTTC
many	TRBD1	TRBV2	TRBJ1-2	CASREGQGDGYTF	TGTGCCAGCAGGGAAGGACAGGGAGATGGCTACACCTTC
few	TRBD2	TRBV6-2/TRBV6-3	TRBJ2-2	CASSYSTSGFTGELFF	TGTGCCAGCAGTTACTCAACTAGCGGATTCACCGGGGAGCTGTTTTTT
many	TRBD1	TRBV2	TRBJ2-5	CASSEFSWDREKETQYF	TGTGCCAGCAGTGAATTCAGTTGGGACAGAGAAAAAGAGACCCAGTACTTC
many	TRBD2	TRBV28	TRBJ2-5	CASSLGTSAAQYF	TGTGCCAGCAGCCTTGGGACTAGCGCCGCCCAGTACTTC
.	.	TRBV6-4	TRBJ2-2	CTSSQGLPSDEGELFF	TGTACCAGCAGTCAAGGTCTACCCTCCGACGAAGGGGAGCTGTTTTTT
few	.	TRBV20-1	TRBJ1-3	CSARAPGMEAGNTIYF	TGCAGTGCTAGAGCCCCGGGGATGGAGGCTGGAAACACCATATATTTT
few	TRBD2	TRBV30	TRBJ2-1	CAWGTSGGRNEQFF	TGTGCCTGGGGGACTAGCGGGGGGCGTAATGAGCAGTTCTTC
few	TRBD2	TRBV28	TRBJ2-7	CASSFGGRDFYYEQYF	TGTGCCAGCAGTTTTGGCGGGAGGGACTTCTACTACGAGCAGTACTTC
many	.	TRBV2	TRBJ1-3	CASSDRTAISGNTIYF	TGTGCCAGCAGTGACAGGACCGCAATCTCTGGAAACACCATATATTTT
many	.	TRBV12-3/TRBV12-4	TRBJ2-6	CASSRGRLSGANVLTF	TGTGCCAGCAGTCGCGGACGGCTCTCTGGGGCCAACGTCCTGACTTTC
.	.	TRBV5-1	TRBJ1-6	CASSLVGSASPLHF	TGCGCCAGCAGCTTGGTGGGCTCGGCCTCACCCCTCCACTTT
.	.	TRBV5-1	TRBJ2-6	CASSLGAGTGANVLTF	TGCGCCAGCAGCTTGGGGGCGGGAACTGGGGCCAACGTCCTGACTTTC
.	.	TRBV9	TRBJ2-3	CASSVGTYASTDTQYF	TGTGCCAGCAGCGTAGGGACTTACGCTAGCACAGATACGCAGTATTTT
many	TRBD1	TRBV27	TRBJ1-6	CASSSPGQRGRGYNSPLHF	TGTGCCAGCAGCTCCCCGGGACAGCGAGGGCGAGGGTATAATTCACCCCTCCACTTT
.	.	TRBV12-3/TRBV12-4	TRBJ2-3	CASSLMGILSTDTQYF	TGTGCCAGCAGTTTAATGGGGATCCTTAGCACAGATACGCAGTATTTT
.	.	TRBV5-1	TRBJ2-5	CASNLQGLAETQYF	TGCGCCAGCAACCTACAGGGCCTCGCCGAGACCCAGTACTTC
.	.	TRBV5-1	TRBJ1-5	CASSWTDGRNQPQHF	TGCGCCAGCAGCTGGACGGACGGCCGAAATCAGCCCCAGCATTTT
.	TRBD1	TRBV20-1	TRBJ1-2	CSARDSRTGGSDGYTF	TGCAGTGCTAGAGATTCGCGGACAGGGGGCAGCGATGGCTACACCTTC
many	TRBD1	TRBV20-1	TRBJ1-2	CSASSHRSSRGVNGYTF	TGCAGTGCTAGTTCTCACCGTTCTTCCAGGGGGGTAAATGGCTACACCTTC
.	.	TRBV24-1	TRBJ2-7	CATSDLRWGHEQYF	TGTGCCACCAGTGATTTGCGGTGGGGCCACGAGCAGTACTTC
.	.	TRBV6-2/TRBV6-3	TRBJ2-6	CASSYGGTGANVLTF	TGTGCCAGCAGTTACGGGGGTACAGGGGCCAACGTCCTGACTTTC
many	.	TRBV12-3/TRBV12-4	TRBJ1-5	CASSTQGSDQPQHF	TGTGCCAGCAGTACCCAGGGATCGGATCAGCCCCAGCATTTT
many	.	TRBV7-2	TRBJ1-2	CASSLDGRNYGYTF	TGTGCCAGCAGCCTGGACGGGAGAAACTATGGCTACACCTTC
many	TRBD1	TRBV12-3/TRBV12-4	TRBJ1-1	CASWDSGNTEAFF	TGTGCCAGCTGGGACAGCGGGAACACTGAAGCTTTCTTT
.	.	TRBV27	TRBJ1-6	CASSSRTPTYNSPLHF	TGTGCCAGCAGTTCCCGGACACCAACCTATAATTCACCCCTCCACTTT
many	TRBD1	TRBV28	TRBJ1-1	CASSLWSYRGSTEAFF	TGTGCCAGCAGTTTATGGAGCTACAGGGGAAGCACTGAAGCTTTCTTT
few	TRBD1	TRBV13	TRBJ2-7	CASSSRRQGHLKQYF	TGTGCCAGCAGCTCACGGCGACAGGGCCACCTGAAGCAGTACTTC
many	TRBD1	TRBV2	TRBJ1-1	CASRPRAGGTEAFF	TGTGCCAGCAGACCCAGGGCAGGGGGCACTGAAGCTTTCTTT
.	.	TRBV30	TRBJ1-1	CAWITGNTEAFF	TGTGCCTGGATAACAGGGAACACTGAAGCTTTCTTT
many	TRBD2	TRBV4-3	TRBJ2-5	CASSQEIQRGGRETQYF	TGCGCCAGCAGCCAAGAAATCCAGCGGGGGGGGCGAGAGACCCAGTACTTC
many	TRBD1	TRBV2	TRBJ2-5	CASGTGGTVETQYF	TGTGCCAGTGGGACAGGGGGGACCGTTGAGACCCAGTACTTC
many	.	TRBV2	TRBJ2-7	CASKPGTRYEQYF	TGTGCCAGCAAGCCCGGGACTCGTTACGAGCAGTACTTC
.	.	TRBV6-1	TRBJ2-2	CASKEGTPVTGELFF	TGTGCCAGCAAGGAAGGGACGCCAGTCACCGGGGAGCTGTTTTTT
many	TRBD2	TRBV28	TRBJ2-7	CAARLADSYEQYF	TGTGCCGCACGACTAGCGGATTCCTACGAGCAGTACTTC
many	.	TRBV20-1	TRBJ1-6	CSALGTDNSPLHF	TGCAGTGCTCTCGGGACGGATAATTCACCCCTCCACTTT
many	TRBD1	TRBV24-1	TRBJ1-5	CATSDGDRVDSNQPQHF	TGTGCCACCAGTGATGGGGACAGGGTGGATAGCAATCAGCCCCAGCATTTT
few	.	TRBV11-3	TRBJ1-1	CASNYRDLYTEAFF	TGTGCCAGCAACTACCGGGACCTATACACTGAAGCTTTCTTT
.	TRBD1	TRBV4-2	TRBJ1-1	CASSQGPGQGAAEAFF	TGTGCCAGCAGCCAAGGCCCCGGACAGGGGGCGGCTGAAGCTTTCTTT
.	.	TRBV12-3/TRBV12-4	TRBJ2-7	CASSLISYEQYF	TGTGCCAGCAGTCTCATCTCCTACGAGCAGTACTTC